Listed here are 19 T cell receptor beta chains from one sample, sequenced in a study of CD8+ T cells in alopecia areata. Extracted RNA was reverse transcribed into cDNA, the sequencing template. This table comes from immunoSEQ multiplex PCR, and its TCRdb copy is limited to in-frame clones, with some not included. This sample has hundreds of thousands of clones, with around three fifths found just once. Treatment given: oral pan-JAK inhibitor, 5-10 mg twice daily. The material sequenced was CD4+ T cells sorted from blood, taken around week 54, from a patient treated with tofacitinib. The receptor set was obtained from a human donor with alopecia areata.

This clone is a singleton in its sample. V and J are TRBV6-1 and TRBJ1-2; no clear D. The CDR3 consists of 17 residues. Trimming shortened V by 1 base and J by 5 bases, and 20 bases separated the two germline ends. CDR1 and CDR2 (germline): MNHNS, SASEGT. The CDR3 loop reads CASSEGVPYGSSYGYTF. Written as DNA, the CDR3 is TGTGCCAGCAGTGAAGGGGTCCCCTACGGTTCGAGTTATGGCTACACCTTC.

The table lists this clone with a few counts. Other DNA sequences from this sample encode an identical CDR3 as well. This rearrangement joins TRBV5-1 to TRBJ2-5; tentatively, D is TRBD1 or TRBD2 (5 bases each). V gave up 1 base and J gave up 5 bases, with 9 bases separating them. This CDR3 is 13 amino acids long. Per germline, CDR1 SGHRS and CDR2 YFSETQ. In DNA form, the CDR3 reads TGCGCCAGCAGCTTGAAGGGGACGGAGACCCAGTACTTC. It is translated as CASSLKGTETQYF.

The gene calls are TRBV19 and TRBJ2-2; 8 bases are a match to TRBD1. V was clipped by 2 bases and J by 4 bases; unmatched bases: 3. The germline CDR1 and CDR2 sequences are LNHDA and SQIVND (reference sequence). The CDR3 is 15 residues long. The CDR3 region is CASSIQGAPTGELFF. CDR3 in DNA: TGTGCCAGTAGTATACAGGGGGCGCCCACCGGGGAGCTGTTTTTT.

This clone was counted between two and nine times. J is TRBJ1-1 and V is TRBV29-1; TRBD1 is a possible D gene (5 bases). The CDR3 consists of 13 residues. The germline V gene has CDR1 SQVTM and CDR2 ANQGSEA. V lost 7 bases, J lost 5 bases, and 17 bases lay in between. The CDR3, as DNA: TGCAGCGCCACCCAGGGCGGGGGGACTGAAGCTTTCTTT. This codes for CSATQGGGTEAFF. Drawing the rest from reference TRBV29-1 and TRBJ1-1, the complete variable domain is SAVISQKPSRDICQRGTSLTIQCQVDSQVTMMFWYRQQPGQSLTLIATANQGSEATYESGFVIDKFPISRPNLTFSTLTVSNMSPEDSSIYLCSATQGGGTEAFFGQGTRLTVV.

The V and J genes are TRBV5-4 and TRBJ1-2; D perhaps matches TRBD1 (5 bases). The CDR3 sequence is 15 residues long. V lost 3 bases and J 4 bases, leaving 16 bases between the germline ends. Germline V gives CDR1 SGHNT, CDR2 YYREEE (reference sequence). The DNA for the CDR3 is TGTGCCAGCAGCTCTGGCGGGACTCTCCTCTATGGCTACACCTTC. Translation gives CASSSGGTLLYGYTF.

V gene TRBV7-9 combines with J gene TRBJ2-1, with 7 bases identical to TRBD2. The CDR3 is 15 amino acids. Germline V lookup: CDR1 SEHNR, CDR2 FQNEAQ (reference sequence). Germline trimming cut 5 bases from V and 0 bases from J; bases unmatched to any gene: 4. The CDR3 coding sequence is TGTGCCAGCAGCCCCCGGGGGGTCTCCTACAATGAGCAGTTCTTC. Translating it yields CASSPRGVSYNEQFF.

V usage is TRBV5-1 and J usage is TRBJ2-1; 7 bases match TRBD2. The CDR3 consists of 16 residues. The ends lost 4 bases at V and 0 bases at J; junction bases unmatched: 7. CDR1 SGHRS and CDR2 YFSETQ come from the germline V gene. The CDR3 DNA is TGCGCCAGCAGCATAGCTAGCGGCCTCTCCTACAATGAGCAGTTCTTC. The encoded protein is CASSIASGLSYNEQFF. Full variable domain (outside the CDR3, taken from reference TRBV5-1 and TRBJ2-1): KAGVTQTPRYLIKTRGQQVTLSCSPISGHRSVSWYQQTPGQGLQFLFEYFSETQRNKGNFPGRFSGRQFSNSRSEMNVSTLELGDSALYLCASSIASGLSYNEQFFGPGTRLTVL.

The CDR3 DNA is TGTGCCACCAGCCCCGGACAGAGCTATGGCTACACCTTC. Its translation is CATSPGQSYGYTF. The gene calls are TRBV15 and TRBJ1-2; TRBD1 is a possible D gene (6 bases). V lost 5 bases to trimming and J lost 4 bases, with 11 bases between them. CDR1 is LNHNV, CDR2 YYDKDF, per germline (reference sequence). This CDR3 comprises 13 residues.

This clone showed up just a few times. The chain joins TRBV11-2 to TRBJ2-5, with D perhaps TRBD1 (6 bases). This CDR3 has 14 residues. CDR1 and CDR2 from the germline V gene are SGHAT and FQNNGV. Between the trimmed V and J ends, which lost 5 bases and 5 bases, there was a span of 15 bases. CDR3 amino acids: CASSPLHRAETQYF. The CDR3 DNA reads TGTGCCAGCAGCCCACTTCACAGGGCCGAGACCCAGTACTTC.

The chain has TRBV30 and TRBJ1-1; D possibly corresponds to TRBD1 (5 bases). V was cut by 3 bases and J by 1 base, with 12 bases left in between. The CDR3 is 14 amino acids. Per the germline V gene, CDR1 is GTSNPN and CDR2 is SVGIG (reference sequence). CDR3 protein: CAWRKGRENTEAFF. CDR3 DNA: TGTGCCTGGAGGAAGGGCAGGGAGAACACTGAAGCTTTCTTT. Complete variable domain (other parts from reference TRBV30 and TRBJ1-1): SQTIHQWPATLVQPVGSPLSLECTVEGTSNPNLYWYRQAAGRGLQLLFYSVGIGQISSEVPQNLSASRPQDRQFILSSKKLLLSDSGFYLCAWRKGRENTEAFFGQGTRLTVV.

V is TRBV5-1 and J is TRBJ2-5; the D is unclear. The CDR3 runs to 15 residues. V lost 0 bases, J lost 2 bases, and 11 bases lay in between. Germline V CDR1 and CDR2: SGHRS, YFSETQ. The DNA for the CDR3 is TGCGCCAGCAGCTTGGCGGGCAGAGCGCAAGAGACCCAGTACTTC. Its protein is CASSLAGRAQETQYF. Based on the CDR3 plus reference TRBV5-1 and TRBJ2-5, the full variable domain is KAGVTQTPRYLIKTRGQQVTLSCSPISGHRSVSWYQQTPGQGLQFLFEYFSETQRNKGNFPGRFSGRQFSNSRSEMNVSTLELGDSALYLCASSLAGRAQETQYFGPGTRLLVL.

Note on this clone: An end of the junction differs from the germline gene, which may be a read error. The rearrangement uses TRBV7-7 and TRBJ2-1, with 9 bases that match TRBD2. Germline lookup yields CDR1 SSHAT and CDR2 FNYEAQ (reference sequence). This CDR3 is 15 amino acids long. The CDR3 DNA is TGTGCTAGCAGCCCATCGGGACTAGCAGACAATGAGCAGTTCTTC. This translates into CASSPSGLADNEQFF.

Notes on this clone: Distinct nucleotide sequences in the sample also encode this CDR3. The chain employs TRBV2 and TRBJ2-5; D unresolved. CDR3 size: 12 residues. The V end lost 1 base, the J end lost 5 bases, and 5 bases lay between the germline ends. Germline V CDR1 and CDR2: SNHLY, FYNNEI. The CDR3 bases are TGTGCCAGCAGTGAAGTGGGGGAGACCCAGTACTTC. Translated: CASSEVGETQYF.

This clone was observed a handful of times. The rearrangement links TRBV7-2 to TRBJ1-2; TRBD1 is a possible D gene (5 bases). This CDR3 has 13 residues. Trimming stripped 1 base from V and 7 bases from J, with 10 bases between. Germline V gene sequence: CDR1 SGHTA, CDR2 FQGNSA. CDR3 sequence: CASSLVAGGGYTF. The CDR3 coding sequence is TGTGCCAGCAGCTTAGTTGCTGGGGGTGGCTACACCTTC.

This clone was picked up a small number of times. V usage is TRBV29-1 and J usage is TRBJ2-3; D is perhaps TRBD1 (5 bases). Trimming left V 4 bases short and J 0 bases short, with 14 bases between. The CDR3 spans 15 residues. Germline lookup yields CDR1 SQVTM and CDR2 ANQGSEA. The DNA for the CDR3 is TGCAGCGTTGCCCCACGGACACCTAGCACAGATACGCAGTATTTT. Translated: CSVAPRTPSTDTQYF.

The CDR3 DNA sequence: TGTGCCAGCAGCGGCGGGGCAAACATTCAGTACTTC. Translated, it gives CASSGGANIQYF. This chain uses TRBV5-6 with TRBJ2-4, with D perhaps TRBD2 (6 bases). The CDR3 length is 12 residues. The V and J ends lost 4 bases and 6 bases respectively, with 8 bases between them. The germline V gene has CDR1 SGHDT and CDR2 YYEEEE.

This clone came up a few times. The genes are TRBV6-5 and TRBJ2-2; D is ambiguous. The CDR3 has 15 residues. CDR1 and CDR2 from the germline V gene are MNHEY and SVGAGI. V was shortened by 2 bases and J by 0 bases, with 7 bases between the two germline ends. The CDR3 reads CASSYRAPNTGELFF. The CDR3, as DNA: TGTGCCAGCAGTTACAGGGCTCCGAACACCGGGGAGCTGTTTTTT.

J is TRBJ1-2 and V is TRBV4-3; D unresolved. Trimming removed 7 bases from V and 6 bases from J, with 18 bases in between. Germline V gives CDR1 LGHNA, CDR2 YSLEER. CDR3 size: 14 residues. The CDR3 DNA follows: TGCGCCAGCACCCCCGACATTTCCCAAAATGGCTACACCTTC. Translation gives CASTPDISQNGYTF.

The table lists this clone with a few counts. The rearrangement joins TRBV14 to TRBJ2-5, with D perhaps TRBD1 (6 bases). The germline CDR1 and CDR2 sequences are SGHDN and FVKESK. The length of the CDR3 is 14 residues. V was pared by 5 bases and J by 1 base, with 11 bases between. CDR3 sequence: CASSLRTVQETQYF. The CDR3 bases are TGTGCCAGCAGCTTACGGACAGTCCAAGAGACCCAGTACTTC.